The clone carrying this T cell receptor (beta chain) is deemed large. The target antigen is unknown. A junction end diverges from the germline sequence, so it may reflect a read error. Relapses following autologous stem cell transplantation were seen in all patients, with brentuximab vedotin exposure varying. Using immunoSEQ multiplex PCR, the repertoire was profiled, and TCRdb retains in-frame clones only, with some absent. The data contain 5,000 to 8,000 clones, 77% of them singletons. These data originate in a study of PD-1 blockade in classical Hodgkin lymphoma. About the study: Patients in the cohort were put on intravenous nivolumab, 3 mg/kg every 2 weeks. Regarding the study as a whole: Reasons behind the repertoire differences stay unclear, perhaps disease activity or earlier therapy.

The germline V gene has CDR1 MNHNS and CDR2 SASEGT. This CDR3 contains 13 residues. V and J are TRBV6-1 and TRBJ2-7, with 9 bases aligning to TRBD1. This sequence was found in a human donor with classical Hodgkin lymphoma. Material: peripheral blood mononuclear cells (PBMCs), obtained at baseline. The CDR3 protein is CASSILRDREASF. The DNA for the CDR3 is TGTGCCAGCAGTATACTCCGGGACAGGGAAGCTTCCTTC.